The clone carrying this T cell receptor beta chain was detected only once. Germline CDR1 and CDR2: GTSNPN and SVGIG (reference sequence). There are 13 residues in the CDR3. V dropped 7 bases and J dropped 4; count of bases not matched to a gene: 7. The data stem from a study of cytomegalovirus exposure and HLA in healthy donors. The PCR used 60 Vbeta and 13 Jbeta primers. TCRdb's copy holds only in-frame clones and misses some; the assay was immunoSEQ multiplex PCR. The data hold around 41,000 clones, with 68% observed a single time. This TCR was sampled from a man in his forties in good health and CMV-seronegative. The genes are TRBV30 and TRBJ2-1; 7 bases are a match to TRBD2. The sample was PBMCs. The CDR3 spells CALSGGHYNEQFF. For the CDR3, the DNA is TGTGCCTTATCGGGGGGTCATTACAATGAGCAGTTCTTC. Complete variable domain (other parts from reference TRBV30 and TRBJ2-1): SQTIHQWPATLVQPVGSPLSLECTVEGTSNPNLYWYRQAAGRGLQLLFYSVGIGQISSEVPQNLSASRPQDRQFILSSKKLLLSDSGFYLCALSGGHYNEQFFGPGTRLTVL.